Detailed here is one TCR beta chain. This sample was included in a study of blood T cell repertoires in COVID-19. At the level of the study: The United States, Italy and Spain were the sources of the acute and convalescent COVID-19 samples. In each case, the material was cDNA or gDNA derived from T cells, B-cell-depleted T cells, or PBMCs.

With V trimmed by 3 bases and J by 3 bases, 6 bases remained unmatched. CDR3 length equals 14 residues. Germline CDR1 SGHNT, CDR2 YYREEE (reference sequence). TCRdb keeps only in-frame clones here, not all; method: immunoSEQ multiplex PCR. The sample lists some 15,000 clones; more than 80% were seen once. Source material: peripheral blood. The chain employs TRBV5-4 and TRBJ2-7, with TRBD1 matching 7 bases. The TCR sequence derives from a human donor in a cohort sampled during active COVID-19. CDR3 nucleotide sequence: TGTGCCAGCAGCTCCATGGGACAGATCTACGAGCAGTACTTC. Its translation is CASSSMGQIYEQYF.